This T cell receptor beta chain was identified in a study of blood T cell repertoires in COVID-19 (dated by TCRdb to the early 2020s). Regarding the study in general: Samples from collaborators originated in the United States, Italy and Spain and spanned both the acute and convalescent phases of COVID-19. Nearly every sample came with metadata listing a de-identified subject ID, COVID-19 status, age in years and sex. Where available, HLA class I and class II types were taken from metadata supplied by the sample provider and were not determined by assay-based typing. Samples came from the ongoing ImmuneRACE study (first 160 participants) plus 1,254 subjects from 6 global collaborators. The dataset comprised deeply sampled blood TCRbeta repertoires from subjects exposed to, actively infected with, or recovered from COVID-19. The material from the prospective study consisted of cDNA or gDNA derived from T cells, B-cell-depleted T cells, or PBMCs. A freely available public database, intended as a resource for researchers studying the immune response to SARS-CoV-2, is where the repertoires were released.

Whole blood was collected in K2EDTA tubes by collaborating institutions according to the institutions' own protocols. For TCRbeta analysis, collaborators shipped samples in one of three forms: frozen whole blood, isolated PBMCs, or DNA extracted from either of those sample types. The immunoSEQ Assay, a bias-controlled multiplex PCR, was used to amplify TCRbeta CDR3 regions from genomic DNA. The authors' pipeline ran thus. Nucleated cell counts per sample were estimated from amplification of reference gene primers within the assay. To quantify the absolute abundance of each unique TCRbeta CDR3 rearrangement, sequence reads were collapsed and filtered. Productive Simpson clonality was computed per sample as the square root of Simpson's diversity index over productive rearrangements. In its TCRdb copy, this immuneACCESS table keeps in-frame sequences only and misses some clones. Where compared with another copy, unresolved V genes explain less than half of these, and the others have no known cause. V, J and clone size reflect that table, while D and trimming were determined from the DNA. This sample comprises hundreds of thousands of clones, 85% to 90% of them detected only once. More than 0.25% of the sample goes to the ten largest clones.

Study-wide conclusions, independent of this receptor: The amount of clinical and demographic metadata varied by source and participant and was provided uncurated.

To note about this clone: No cognate antigen has been identified for it. No much larger clone exists at a distance of one base, and base qualities are not known.

Germline trimming: 6 bases from V, 5 bases from J; junction bases outside gene matches: 9. The CDR3 holds 15 amino acids from the cysteine to the phenylalanine. Just CDR3 DNA is preserved here, 45 bases in frame from base 1. CDR1 MNHEY and CDR2 SVGAGI are derived from the germline V gene. The sequencing input was peripheral blood. The receptor was isolated from a woman aged 18 to 35 with acute or convalescent COVID-19. The receptor chain draws on TRBV6-5 and TRBJ2-7, and TRBD1 aligns with 11 junction nucleotides. The CDR3 corresponds to CASSPGQGAPHEQYF. The sequence in DNA is TGTGCCAGCAGCCCCGGACAGGGGGCCCCCCACGAGCAGTACTTC.